Listed here is a single T cell receptor beta chain. The data were produced by immunoSEQ multiplex PCR, yet TCRdb's version contains in-frame clones alone and is incomplete. Of roughly 63,000 clones listed, 81% are singletons. Time point of the sample: pretreatment peripheral blood. The data derive from a study of PD-L1 blockade in urothelial cancer. The source was PBMCs, collected around atezolizumab (anti-PD-L1) treatment. This sequence was found in a man in his 70s with urothelial cancer.

For the CDR3, the DNA is TGTGCCAGCAGCGCCCGCGAGCAGGGTGTTTACTATGGCTACACCTTC. Protein: CASSAREQGVYYGYTF. This chain joins TRBV5-4 and TRBJ1-2, with a tentative D call TRBD1 (5 bases). CDR1 and CDR2 from the germline V gene are SGHNT and YYREEE (reference sequence). The CDR3 spans 16 residues. Trimming left V 4 bases short and J 3 bases short, with 19 bases between. The whole variable domain, filled in from reference TRBV5-4 and TRBJ1-2, reads ETGVTQSPTHLIKTRGQQVTLRCSSQSGHNTVSWYQQALGQGPQFIFQYYREEENGRGNFPPRFSGLQFPNYSSELNVNALELDDSALYLCASSAREQGVYYGYTFGSGTRLTVV.